The source of this TCR beta chain is a study of CD8+CD57+ T cells in acquired aplastic anemia. At the level of the study: Yields of DNA that came from sorted CD4+ and CD8+ cells averaged roughly 3 ug. The study's findings and limits: Statistical testing detected no significant gap in CD8+ Simpson's diversity between patients and controls. Fewer than 35 sequences, all CD8+ CDR3, were shared between patients and controls.

Genomic DNA, serving as template, underwent TCR beta VDJ and CDR3 profiling. MiXCR, applied by TCRdb to the reads, yields one record per CDR3 protein. The repertoire includes 150,000 to 200,000 distinct CDR3 sequences, under 70% of them detected once, and 46% sits in the top ten. Germline V gene sequence: CDR1 WSHSY, CDR2 SAAADI. V was shortened by 6 bases and J by 6 bases, with 12 bases between the two germline ends. The CDR3 is 14 amino acids. As to this clonotype: The antigen remains unidentified.

Sequenced input: sorted CD4+, CD8+, or CD8+CD57+ T cells (not recorded which) from PBMCs. This rearrangement joins TRBV10-2 to TRBJ1-6; no definite D call. The source of this sequence is a human donor with severe aplastic anemia or a healthy control (not recorded which). CDR3 protein: CASRLSEGNSPLHF. DNA of the CDR3: TGCGCCAGCAGGTTGTCTGAGGGTAATTCACCCCTCCACTTT.